The 20 T cell receptor beta chains presented below share a single source sample, sequenced in a study of T cells expressing NK-cell markers. Following a re-call of the 5' RACE reads, TCRdb has one entry per CDR3 protein and lacks DNA. The listing records hundreds of thousands of distinct CDR3 sequences. The sequenced sample was blood T cells: a sorted CD56 or NKG2C T cell subset, CD4+ or CD8+ T cells, or bulk PBMC T cells (not recorded which). Receptors originate from a woman between 18 and 69 years old in good health.

This chain uses TRBV3-1 with TRBJ1-2. Germline lookup yields CDR1 LGHDT and CDR2 YNNKEL (reference sequence). The CDR3 loop spans 15 amino acids. The CDR3 sequence is CASSGQGTAEYGYTF.

The CDR3 protein is CAIRGTSGGEQFF. This chain uses TRBV10-3 with TRBJ2-1; TCRdb outputs TRBD2, but without DNA this stays unchecked. The CDR3 extends over 13 amino acids. The V gene's germline CDR1 is ENHRY and CDR2 SYGVKD.

CDR3 sequence: CASSPGLAGGRTGELFF. The chain combines TRBV7-2 with TRBJ2-2; the TCRdb call, TRBD2, lacks DNA for checking. The V gene's germline CDR1 is SGHTA and CDR2 FQGNSA. This CDR3 comprises 17 residues.

This chain connects TRBV20-1 to TRBJ1-1. Germline CDR1 DFQATT, CDR2 SNEGSKA (reference sequence). CDR3 length: 13 amino acids. The CDR3 is CSAREGRGTEAFF.

This chain uses TRBV4-3 with TRBJ2-6. The germline gives CDR1 LGHNA, CDR2 YSLEER. CDR3 length equals 15 residues. CDR3 amino acids: CASSQDNNGANVLTF.

The chain combines TRBV5-8 with TRBJ1-2; the D call of TRBD1 rests on TCRdb alone, since no DNA is present to check it. The CDR3 spans 14 residues. Germline CDR1 reads SGHTS; CDR2 reads YDEGEE. The CDR3 is CASSRDTPTYGYTF.

This chain connects TRBV3-1 to TRBJ2-6; TCRdb reports TRBD1, a call that lacks DNA to check it against. There are 14 residues in the CDR3. Germline V gene sequence: CDR1 LGHDT, CDR2 YNNKEL (reference sequence). The CDR3: CASTGVSGANVLTF. Together with reference TRBV3-1 and TRBJ2-6, the CDR3 gives the full variable domain: DTAVSQTPKYLVTQMGNDKSIKCEQNLGHDTMYWYKQDSKKFLKIMFSYNNKELIINETVPNRFSPKSPDKAHLNLHINSLELGDSAVYFCASTGVSGANVLTFGAGSRLTVL.

The chain couples TRBV20-1 to TRBJ2-3; TCRdb designates TRBD1, a call that cannot be tested without DNA. Germline V gene data show CDR1 as DFQATT and CDR2 as SNEGSKA (reference sequence). The CDR3 is 14 residues long. The CDR3 region is CSARGQASTDTQYF.

The J gene is TRBJ2-2, the V gene TRBV12-3 or TRBV12-4; with no DNA, the TCRdb D assignment of TRBD2 cannot be verified. The CDR3 runs 14 residues. This chain's CDR3 is CASNKRGGIVELFF.

V is TRBV2 and J is TRBJ2-3; lacking DNA, the TRBD1 call made by TCRdb goes unchecked. This CDR3 is 13 amino acids long. Germline CDR1 and CDR2: SNHLY and FYNNEI. The CDR3 sequence: CASSGGQTDTQYF.

The chain recombines TRBV12-3 or TRBV12-4 with TRBJ2-2; the D call of TRBD2 rests on TCRdb alone, since no DNA is present to check it. The CDR3 consists of 14 residues. CDR3 in amino acids: CAIRQRERTGELFF.

J is TRBJ1-6 and V is TRBV12-3 or TRBV12-4; checking the TCRdb D call of TRBD1 is not possible without DNA. The CDR3 loop spans 16 amino acids. CDR3 sequence reads: CASSPGYSVEWSPLHF.

The chain employs TRBV20-1 and TRBJ2-3. Germline V gene data show CDR1 as DFQATT and CDR2 as SNEGSKA (reference sequence). CDR3 length: 12 residues. Here the CDR3 reads CSVAIRTDTQYF.

The rearrangement joins TRBV28 to TRBJ2-2; TCRdb reports TRBD1, a call that lacks DNA to check it against. This CDR3 has 15 residues. Germline CDR1 is MDHEN and CDR2 is SYDVKM. The CDR3 sequence: CATRSGRMNTGELFF.

This sequence joins TRBV7-2 and TRBJ2-3. Germline assignment: CDR1 SGHTA and CDR2 FQGNSA. The length of the CDR3 is 14 residues. The CDR3 region is CASSLDRSTDTQYF.

This sequence joins TRBV10-3 and TRBJ1-2. CDR3 length: 16 residues. In germline, CDR1 is ENHRY, CDR2 SYGVKD. The CDR3 sequence: CASLPKWEGLELGYTF.

The chain carries TRBV28 and TRBJ1-6; the D call from TCRdb, TRBD1, cannot be confirmed without DNA. The CDR3 runs 15 residues. Germline V gives CDR1 MDHEN, CDR2 SYDVKM. The CDR3 protein is CASSPSDRENSPLHF. Drawing the rest from reference TRBV28 and TRBJ1-6, the complete variable domain is DVKVTQSSRYLVKRTGEKVFLECVQDMDHENMFWYRQDPGLGLRLIYFSYDVKMKEKGDIPEGYSVSREKKERFSLILESASTNQTSMYLCASSPSDRENSPLHFGNGTRLTVT.

This CDR3 is CASSFKSGGELFF. The rearrangement links TRBV12-3 or TRBV12-4 to TRBJ2-2; lacking DNA, the TRBD2 call made by TCRdb goes unchecked. The CDR3 has 13 amino acids.

The chain employs TRBV23-1 and TRBJ1-1. TRBV23-1 is an ORF; its function is uncertain. This CDR3 is 13 amino acids long. This CDR3 is CASRQGSNTEAFF.

V is TRBV2 and J is TRBJ1-6; TCRdb designates TRBD1, a call that cannot be tested without DNA. Germline V lookup: CDR1 SNHLY, CDR2 FYNNEI. This CDR3 region has 16 residues. CDR3 residues: CASLRDGPTASSPLHF.